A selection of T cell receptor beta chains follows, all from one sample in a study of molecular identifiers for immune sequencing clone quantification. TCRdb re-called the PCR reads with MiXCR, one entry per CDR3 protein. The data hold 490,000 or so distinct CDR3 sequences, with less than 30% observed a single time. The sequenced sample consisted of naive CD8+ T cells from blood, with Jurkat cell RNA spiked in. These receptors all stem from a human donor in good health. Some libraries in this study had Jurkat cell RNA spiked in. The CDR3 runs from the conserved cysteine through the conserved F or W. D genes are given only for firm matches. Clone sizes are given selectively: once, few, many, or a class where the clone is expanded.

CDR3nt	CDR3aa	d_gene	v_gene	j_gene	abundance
TGTGCCAGCAGGGAACTAGCGGACGCGGGGGAGCTGTTTTTT	CASRELADAGELFF	TRBD2	TRBV5-4	TRBJ2-2	few
TGTGCCAGCAGCCTCGGACTAGCGGGAGTCGTCGCCGGGGAGCTGTTTTTT	CASSLGLAGVVAGELFF	TRBD2	TRBV9	TRBJ2-2	-
TGTGCCAGCAGCAGTGGGACGACCGGGGAGCTGTTTTTT	CASSSGTTGELFF	-	TRBV13	TRBJ2-2	-
TGTGCCAGCAGCGTAGAGGGGACGGCGGAGGACGAGCAGTACTTC	CASSVEGTAEDEQYF	-	TRBV9	TRBJ2-7	few
TGTGCCAGCAGCCAAGATTCGCGGCCGGGGTTCTTC	CASSQDSRPGFF	-	TRBV14	TRBJ2-1	-
TGTGCCAGCAGAGGGCCGGGTCGGAAAGGTCGGATGAACACTGAAGCTTTCTTT	CASRGPGRKGRMNTEAFF	-	TRBV12-3/TRBV12-4	TRBJ1-1	many
TGCAGCGTAATAGACAGGGGCTCCTACGAGCAGTACTTC	CSVIDRGSYEQYF	TRBD1	TRBV29-1	TRBJ2-7	-
TGCAGTGCTGATGCTAGAGGGGATACGCAGTATTTT	CSADARGDTQYF	-	TRBV20-1	TRBJ2-3	-
TGTGCCAGCAGCCATCAGGGGACTCCACAAGAGACCCAGTACTTC	CASSHQGTPQETQYF	-	TRBV7-6	TRBJ2-5	many
TGTGCCTGGAGTAGATCCAGCTCCTACAATGAGCAGTTCTTC	CAWSRSSSYNEQFF	-	TRBV30	TRBJ2-1	-
TGCAGTGCTAGAGACCTTGATACTGGAAACATTCAGTACTTC	CSARDLDTGNIQYF	-	TRBV20-1	TRBJ2-4	-
TGTGCCAGCAACAGCGGGGGGAACCAAGAGACCCAGTACTTC	CASNSGGNQETQYF	TRBD2	TRBV7-2	TRBJ2-5	-
TGTGCCAGCACTTTAGCGGGGCCCTACAATGAGCAGTTCTTC	CASTLAGPYNEQFF	TRBD2	TRBV6-2/TRBV6-3	TRBJ2-1	once
TGCGCCAGCAGCTTGGACCTGGGTGGGGCTGGGGCCAACGTCCTGACTTTC	CASSLDLGGAGANVLTF	-	TRBV5-1	TRBJ2-6	-
TGTGCCAGCAGCGTAGAGGGCGGGAGGATCACAGATACGCAGTATTTT	CASSVEGGRITDTQYF	TRBD2	TRBV9	TRBJ2-3	-
TGTGCCAGCAGCTTTCCCTTAGGGGGCGATTATTCGGACGAGCAGTACTTC	CASSFPLGGDYSDEQYF	TRBD1	TRBV7-2	TRBJ2-7	-
TGTGCCAGCAGCGTAGGCGCGGGTGGCAGGGAAGAGGGCCCTTCCTACGAGCAGTACTTC	CASSVGAGGREEGPSYEQYF	-	TRBV9	TRBJ2-7	-
TGTGCCAGCAGTTACGCGGGGGGCGACTATGGCTACACCTTC	CASSYAGGDYGYTF	-	TRBV6-2/TRBV6-3	TRBJ1-2	-
TGTGCCTGGATCGGCGACTATAATTCACCCCTCCACTTT	CAWIGDYNSPLHF	-	TRBV30	TRBJ1-6	few
TGTGCCAGCAGCGGACGACAGGGGGCTACGGCCGGGGAGCTGTTTTTT	CASSGRQGATAGELFF	TRBD1	TRBV7-6	TRBJ2-2	-
TGTGCCAGCAGCCAAGCCAGGGGGCAAGAGACCCAGTACTTC	CASSQARGQETQYF	TRBD1	TRBV14	TRBJ2-5	-
TGTGCCAGCAGCTTAGGGGCAGACCCCGTCGCTTTCTTT	CASSLGADPVAFF	-	TRBV7-2	TRBJ1-1	-
TGCAGCGTTGAAGGGATCGAAGCTTTCTTT	CSVEGIEAFF	-	TRBV29-1	TRBJ1-1	many
TGTGCCAGCAGCCCTGGACAGGGCATCTCTGGAAACACCATATATTTT	CASSPGQGISGNTIYF	TRBD1	TRBV7-9	TRBJ1-3	few
TGTGCCAGCAGCCCTGACAGGGGGTCCTACAATGAGCAGTTCTTC	CASSPDRGSYNEQFF	TRBD1	TRBV6-2/TRBV6-3	TRBJ2-1	-
TGTGCCAGCAGCTTGGCGGGGGTGGGGGAGGTAGCCTACGAGCAGTACTTC	CASSLAGVGEVAYEQYF	-	TRBV5-4	TRBJ2-7	few
TGTGCCAGCAGCCAAGTCCAGCGGGGCAGCTACGAGCAGTACTTC	CASSQVQRGSYEQYF	TRBD2	TRBV3-1	TRBJ2-7	few
TGTGCCAGCAGTGACTCTAGCGGGGGGGACCCCTTGACCCTCACAGATACGCAGTATTTT	CASSDSSGGDPLTLTDTQYF	TRBD2	TRBV12-3/TRBV12-4	TRBJ2-3	-
TGCAGTGCAACTAGCGGCGTCCCCGATACGCAGTATTTT	CSATSGVPDTQYF	TRBD2	TRBV20-1	TRBJ2-3	many
TGTGCCAGCAGCGTAGGGGCCGAAGGGTACGAGCAGTACTTC	CASSVGAEGYEQYF	-	TRBV9	TRBJ2-7	many
TGTGCCAACAGTGTGACTTCCTACAATGAGCAGTTCTTC	CANSVTSYNEQFF	-	TRBV25-1	TRBJ2-1	-
TGTGCCAGCAGCCCCGGGACAGGGATCAATGAGCAGTTCTTC	CASSPGTGINEQFF	TRBD1	TRBV11-2	TRBJ2-1	-
TGTGCCAGTAGCCCGTGGTCGGCGGGATCCACAGATACGCAGTATTTT	CASSPWSAGSTDTQYF	-	TRBV19	TRBJ2-3	few
TGCGCCAGCAGCCAGACAGCACCTAGCACAGATACGCAGTATTTT	CASSQTAPSTDTQYF	-	TRBV5-1	TRBJ2-3	many
TGTGCCAGCAGTTACTCGAGAGGGGGGAACACCGGGGAGCTGTTTTTT	CASSYSRGGNTGELFF	-	TRBV6-2/TRBV6-3	TRBJ2-2	few
TGTGCCAGCAGTTTACTGTCCTCCGCCGGGGAGCTGTTTTTT	CASSLLSSAGELFF	-	TRBV27	TRBJ2-2	few
TGCGCCAGCAGCCAAGATGGACAGGGGGAAACAGATACGCAGTATTTT	CASSQDGQGETDTQYF	TRBD1	TRBV4-1	TRBJ2-3	-
TGTGCCAGCAGCCAATCACCGGGACTAGCGGGAGGTGTCGAGACCCAGTACTTC	CASSQSPGLAGGVETQYF	TRBD2	TRBV4-2	TRBJ2-5	many
TGTGCCAGCAGCCCCCTAATTTTCGCTGAAGCTTTCTTT	CASSPLIFAEAFF	-	TRBV7-9	TRBJ1-1	-
TGTGCCTGGAGTGTAGCTGGGATAGCGGGGGGGTACAATGAGCAGTTCTTC	CAWSVAGIAGGYNEQFF	TRBD2	TRBV30	TRBJ2-1	few
TGTGCCAGCAGCTTCCCAGGGGTAACACAAGAGCAGTACTTC	CASSFPGVTQEQYF	-	TRBV7-9	TRBJ2-7	few
TGTGCCAGTAGTATACACAGCCCGCCTGGCAATCAGCCCCAGCATTTT	CASSIHSPPGNQPQHF	-	TRBV19	TRBJ1-5	-
TGTGCCAGCAGCCCCGCCGGGCCTAACAATGAGCAGTTCTTC	CASSPAGPNNEQFF	-	TRBV7-8	TRBJ2-1	many
TGTGCCAGCAGCTTCTCGGAGGGAAACACCGGGGAGCTGTTTTTT	CASSFSEGNTGELFF	-	TRBV7-3	TRBJ2-2	many
TGTGCCTGGTACACCCCGGGGGCAGGCAAACAAGAGACCCAGTACTTC	CAWYTPGAGKQETQYF	-	TRBV30	TRBJ2-5	many
TGTGCCAGCAGCTTAGAATGGGTGACCGGCACAGATACGCAGTATTTT	CASSLEWVTGTDTQYF	-	TRBV11-2	TRBJ2-3	-
TGTGCCAGCAGCCCGGGACTAGCGATGGAGACCCAGTACTTC	CASSPGLAMETQYF	TRBD2	TRBV6-5	TRBJ2-5	few
TGTGCCAGCAGTTTACAATCGACCAATCAGCCCCAGCATTTT	CASSLQSTNQPQHF	-	TRBV12-3/TRBV12-4	TRBJ1-5	-
TGTGCCAGTAGTCTACGGTCCGACATCCGCTATGGCTACACCTTC	CASSLRSDIRYGYTF	-	TRBV19	TRBJ1-2	-
TGTGCCAGCCGTCCCGTCGACCCCCAAGGTCGTGAAAAACTGTTTTTT	CASRPVDPQGREKLFF	-	TRBV28	TRBJ1-4	-
TGCGCCAGCAGCCAGCAGGACAGGGAAAACAATGGGCAGTTCTTC	CASSQQDRENNGQFF	TRBD1	TRBV4-1	TRBJ2-1	-
TGTGCCAGTAGTATTGGTGGGAGCATGGAGCCCCAGCATTTT	CASSIGGSMEPQHF	-	TRBV19	TRBJ1-5	-
TGTGCCAGCAGCTTAGGGAGGGGGCCTAACTATGGCTACACCTTC	CASSLGRGPNYGYTF	TRBD1	TRBV7-9	TRBJ1-2	few
TGCGCCAGCAGCCATGCAGGGGTTGAGCAGTTCTTC	CASSHAGVEQFF	-	TRBV4-3	TRBJ2-1	many
TGTGCCAGTCGCGGACTAGAGAAAAACATTCAGTACTTC	CASRGLEKNIQYF	TRBD2	TRBV27	TRBJ2-4	many
TGTGCCAGCAGTCTCTTGTCCGGGAACACTGAAGCTTTCTTT	CASSLLSGNTEAFF	-	TRBV27	TRBJ1-1	-
TGTGCCAGCAGCTCCGGGACAGGTTTTTATAGCACAGATACGCAGTATTTT	CASSSGTGFYSTDTQYF	TRBD1	TRBV7-2	TRBJ2-3	many
TGTGCTAGCAGTTTGTTATCCGGTTCAGGAAACACCATATATTTT	CASSLLSGSGNTIYF	-	TRBV12-3/TRBV12-4	TRBJ1-3	many
TGCGCCAGCAGCTTTACCGAAGCGGGGGACTCCTACGAGCAGTACTTC	CASSFTEAGDSYEQYF	TRBD2	TRBV5-1	TRBJ2-7	many